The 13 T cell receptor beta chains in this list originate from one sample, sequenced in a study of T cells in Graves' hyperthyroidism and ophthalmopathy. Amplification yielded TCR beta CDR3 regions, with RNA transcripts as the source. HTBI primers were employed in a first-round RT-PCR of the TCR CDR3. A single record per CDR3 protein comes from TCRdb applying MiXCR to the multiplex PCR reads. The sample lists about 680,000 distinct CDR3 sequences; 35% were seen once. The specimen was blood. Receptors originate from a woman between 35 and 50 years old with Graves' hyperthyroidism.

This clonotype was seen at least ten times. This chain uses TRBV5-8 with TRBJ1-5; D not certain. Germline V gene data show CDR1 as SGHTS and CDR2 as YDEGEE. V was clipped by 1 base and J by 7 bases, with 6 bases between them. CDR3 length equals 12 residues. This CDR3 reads CASSLYRQPQHF. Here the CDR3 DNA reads TGTGCCAGCAGCTTGTACAGACAGCCCCAGCATTTT.

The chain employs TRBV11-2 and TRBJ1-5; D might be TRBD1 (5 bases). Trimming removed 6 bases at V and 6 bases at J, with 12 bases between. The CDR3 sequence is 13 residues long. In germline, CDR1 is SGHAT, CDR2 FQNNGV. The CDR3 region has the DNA TGTGCCAGCAGTCAGGGTTTAGGTCAGCCCCAGCATTTT. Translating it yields CASSQGLGQPQHF.

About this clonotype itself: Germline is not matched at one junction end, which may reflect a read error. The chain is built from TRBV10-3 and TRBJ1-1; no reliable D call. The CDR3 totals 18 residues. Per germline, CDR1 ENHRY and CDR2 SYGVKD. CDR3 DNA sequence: TGTGCCAGCAGTTACTCGACGACGAGGACCGTTATGAACACTGAAGCTTTCTTT. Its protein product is CASSYSTTRTVMNTEAFF.

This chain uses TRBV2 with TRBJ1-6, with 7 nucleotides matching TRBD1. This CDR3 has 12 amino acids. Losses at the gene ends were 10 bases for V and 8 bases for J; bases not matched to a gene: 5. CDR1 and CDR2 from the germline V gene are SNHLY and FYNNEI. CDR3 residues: CATTGVDSPLHF. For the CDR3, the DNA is TGTGCCACCACAGGGGTAGATTCACCCCTCCACTTT.

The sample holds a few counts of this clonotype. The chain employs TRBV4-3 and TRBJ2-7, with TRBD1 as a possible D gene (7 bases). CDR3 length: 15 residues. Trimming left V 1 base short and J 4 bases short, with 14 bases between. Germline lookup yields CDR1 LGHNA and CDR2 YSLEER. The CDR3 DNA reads TGCGCCAGCAGCCAAGCCCCAGGGGGGTCGTACGAGCAGTACTTC. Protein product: CASSQAPGGSYEQYF.

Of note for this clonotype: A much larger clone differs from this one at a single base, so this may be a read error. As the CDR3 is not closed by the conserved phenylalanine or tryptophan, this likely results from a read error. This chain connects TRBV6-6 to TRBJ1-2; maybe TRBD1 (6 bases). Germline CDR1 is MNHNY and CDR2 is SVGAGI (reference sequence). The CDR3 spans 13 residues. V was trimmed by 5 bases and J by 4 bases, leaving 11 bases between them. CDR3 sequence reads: CASSGWTVYGYTL. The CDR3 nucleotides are TGTGCCAGCAGTGGATGGACAGTCTATGGCTACACCCTC.

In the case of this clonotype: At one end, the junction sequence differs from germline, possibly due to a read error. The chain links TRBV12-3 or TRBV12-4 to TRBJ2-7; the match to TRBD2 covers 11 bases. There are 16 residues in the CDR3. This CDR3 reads CASSTDLAGGHYEQYF. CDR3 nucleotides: TGTGCTAGCAGCACCGATCTAGCGGGGGGACACTACGAGCAGTACTTC.

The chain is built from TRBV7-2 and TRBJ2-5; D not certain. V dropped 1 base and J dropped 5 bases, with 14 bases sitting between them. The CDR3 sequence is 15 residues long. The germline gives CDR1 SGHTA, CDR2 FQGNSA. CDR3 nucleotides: TGTGCCAGCAGCTTAGACCAACGGATAGGGGAGACCCAGTACTTC. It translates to CASSLDQRIGETQYF.

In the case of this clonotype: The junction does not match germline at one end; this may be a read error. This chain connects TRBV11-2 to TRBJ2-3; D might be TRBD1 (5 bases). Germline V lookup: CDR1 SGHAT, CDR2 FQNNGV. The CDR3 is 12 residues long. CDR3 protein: CASSLYTGTQYF. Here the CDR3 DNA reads TGTGCCAGCAGCTTATACACAGGTACGCAGTATTTT.

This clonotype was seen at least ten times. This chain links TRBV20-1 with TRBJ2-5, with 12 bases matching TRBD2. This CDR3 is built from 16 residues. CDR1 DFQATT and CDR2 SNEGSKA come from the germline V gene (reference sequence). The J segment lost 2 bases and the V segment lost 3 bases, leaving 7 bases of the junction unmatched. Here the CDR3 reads CSASRASGRGQETQYF. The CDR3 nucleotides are TGCAGTGCTAGTCGGGCTAGCGGGAGGGGGCAAGAGACCCAGTACTTC.

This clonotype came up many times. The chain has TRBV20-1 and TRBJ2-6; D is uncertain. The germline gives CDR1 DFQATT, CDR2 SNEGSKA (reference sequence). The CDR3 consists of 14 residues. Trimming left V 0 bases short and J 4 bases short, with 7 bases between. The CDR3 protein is CSAREVSGANVLTF. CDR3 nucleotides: TGCAGTGCTAGAGAGGTCTCCGGGGCCAACGTCCTGACTTTC.

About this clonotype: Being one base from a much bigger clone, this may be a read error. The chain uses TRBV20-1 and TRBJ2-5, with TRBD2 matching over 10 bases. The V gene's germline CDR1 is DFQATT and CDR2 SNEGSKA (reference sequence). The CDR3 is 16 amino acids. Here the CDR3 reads CSARAARTSGQEAQYF. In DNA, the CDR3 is TGCAGTGCTAGAGCTGCGAGGACTAGCGGCCAAGAGGCCCAGTACTTC.

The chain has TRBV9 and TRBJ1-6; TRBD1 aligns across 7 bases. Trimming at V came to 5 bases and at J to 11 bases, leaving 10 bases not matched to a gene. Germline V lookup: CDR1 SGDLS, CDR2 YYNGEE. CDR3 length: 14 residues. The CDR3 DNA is TGTGCCAGCAGTCGACAGGGTAGTTCGGCACCCCTCCACTTT. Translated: CASSRQGSSAPLHF. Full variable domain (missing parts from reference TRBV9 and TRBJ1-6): DSGVTQTPKHLITATGQRVTLRCSPRSGDLSVYWYQQSLDQGLQFLIQYYNGEERAKGNILERFSAQQFPDLHSELNLSSLELGDSALYFCASSRQGSSAPLHFGNGTRLTVT.